The present T cell receptor (beta chain) was sequenced within a study of shared clonotypes between healthy human individuals. Study-level information: Used for every donor were three CD4 naive, three CD4 memory, two CD8 naive and one CD8 memory plate. General observations from the study: Inspection by rarefaction showed sorted-subset sequencing to be incomplete despite large depth. Non-shared clonotypes had lower generation probabilities than those shared by all four donors.

Points on this clone: Its antigen is currently unknown.

Measured with immunoSEQ multiplex PCR; TCRdb has only the in-frame clones, and not every one. In the table there are some 550,000 clones, roughly 97% of which are singletons. Unmatched junction bases numbered 4, after V lost 5 bases and J lost 6 bases. The length of the CDR3 is 14 residues. Germline CDR1 MNHEY, CDR2 SVGAGI. The chain uses TRBV6-5 and TRBJ1-6; TRBD1 agrees at 7 bases. Sequencing used naive CD4+ T cells sorted from blood. Subset described: CD45RA+ positively selected. The sequence was obtained from a woman aged 30 to 39 in good health. The CDR3 protein is CASSQGQFNSPLHF. CDR3 bases: TGTGCCAGCAGTCAGGGACAGTTTAATTCACCCCTCCACTTT.